Below, 21 T cell receptor beta chains from the same sample are listed, as sequenced in a study of blood T cell repertoires in COVID-19. The method was immunoSEQ multiplex PCR; TCRdb's version includes in-frame clones alone and lacks a portion of them. Here the sample spans approximately 320,000 clones, over 85% being singletons. Sequencing was done on a sample of PBMCs or T cells enriched from blood (not recorded which). The receptors were gathered from a man in his 60s who had recovered from COVID-19.

This clone was counted once. The chain links TRBV25-1 to TRBJ1-3; no reliable D call. This CDR3 is built from 13 residues. V was cut by 1 base and J by 2 bases, with 3 bases left in between. Looked up from germline, CDR1 is MGHDK and CDR2 is SYGVNS. The CDR3 sequence is CASSEFTGNTIYF. For the CDR3, the DNA is TGTGCCAGCAGTGAATTTACTGGAAACACCATATATTTT.

The chain combines TRBV2 with TRBJ2-2, with D tentatively TRBD1 (6 bases). This CDR3 comprises 14 residues. From germline, CDR1 is SNHLY and CDR2 FYNNEI. Trimming shortened V by 6 bases and J by 2 bases, and 10 bases separated the two germline ends. CDR3 in DNA: TGTGCCAGCAGGGACAGCTTAAACACCGGGGAGCTGTTTTTT. Residues: CASRDSLNTGELFF.

The chain uses TRBV27 and TRBJ1-1; D gene unclear. V gave up 6 bases and J gave up 1 base, with 12 bases separating them. Germline values: CDR1 MNHEY, CDR2 SMNVEV (reference sequence). The CDR3 spans 14 residues. The CDR3 DNA is TGTGCCAGCAGCCCCCTCGGGAAGAACACTGAAGCTTTCTTT. Residues: CASSPLGKNTEAFF.

The rearrangement uses TRBV4-1 and TRBJ2-3, with 10 bases matching TRBD2. Germline V gives CDR1 MGHRA, CDR2 YSYEKL. The CDR3 spans 16 residues. With V trimmed by 1 base and J by 5 bases, 6 bases remained unmatched. As DNA, the CDR3 is TGCGCCAGCAGCCAAGTTCTAGCGGGAGTAGAAGATACGCAGTATTTT. Encoded protein: CASSQVLAGVEDTQYF.

This clone was counted a single time. The rearrangement links TRBV7-3 to TRBJ2-5, with D possibly matching TRBD1 (5 bases). CDR3 length: 15 residues. CDR1 and CDR2 from the germline V gene are SGHTA and FQGTGA. Between the trimmed V and J ends, which lost 1 base and 4 bases, there was a span of 13 bases. In DNA, the CDR3 is TGTGCCAGCAGCTTAATCGGCCAGGGCGGAGAGACCCAGTACTTC. Translation: CASSLIGQGGETQYF.

V and J are TRBV5-1 and TRBJ1-4, with TRBD1 as a possible D gene (5 bases). CDR1 and CDR2 (germline): SGHRS, YFSETQ. Trimming removed 2 bases at V and 4 bases at J, with 12 bases between. The CDR3 loop spans 15 amino acids. For the CDR3, the DNA is TGCGCCAGCAGCTTTAGTGGACACGATAATGAAAAACTGTTTTTT. This gives the protein CASSFSGHDNEKLFF.

The chain recombines TRBV27 with TRBJ2-1; D unclear. Trimming stripped 4 bases from V and 7 bases from J, with 8 bases between. There are 12 residues in the CDR3. Germline V gene data show CDR1 as MNHEY and CDR2 as SMNVEV (reference sequence). The CDR3 DNA reads TGTGCCAGCAGTTCACTACAAAATGAGCAGTTCTTC. As protein: CASSSLQNEQFF.

The CDR3, as DNA: TGTGCCACCGGGGAGCTAGCGGGAGCTAATGAGCAGTTCTTC. The encoded protein is CATGELAGANEQFF. This rearrangement joins TRBV10-3 to TRBJ2-1; 10 bases agree with TRBD2. CDR3 size: 14 residues. Germline loops: CDR1 ENHRY, CDR2 SYGVKD. V shed 10 bases and J 7 bases; nucleotides not matched to a gene: 10.

This chain connects TRBV19 to TRBJ2-1, with 8 bases aligning to TRBD1. Germline V gene lookup returns CDR1 LNHDA and CDR2 SQIVND (reference sequence). This CDR3 comprises 14 residues. Trimming cost V 9 bases and J 5 bases; bases outside gene matches: 9. The CDR3, as DNA: TGTGCCAGCCAAGACAGGGGAGGTGACAATGAGCAGTTCTTC. This encodes CASQDRGGDNEQFF. The entire variable domain, with the rest obtained from reference TRBV19 and TRBJ2-1, is as follows: DGGITQSPKYLFRKEGQNVTLSCEQNLNHDAMYWYRQDPGQGLRLIYYSQIVNDFQKGDIAEGYSVSREKKESFPLTVTSAQKNPTAFYLCASQDRGGDNEQFFGPGTRLTVL.

The chain carries TRBV12-5 and TRBJ2-7, with TRBD1 matching over 10 bases. Germline loops: CDR1 LGHNT, CDR2 FRNRAP. Germline trimming cut 6 bases from V and 6 bases from J; bases unmatched to any gene: 5. The CDR3 is 13 residues long. CDR3 loop: CASGPGTGVEQYF. CDR3 coding DNA: TGTGCTAGTGGCCCTGGGACAGGGGTCGAGCAGTACTTC.

The rearrangement joins TRBV12-3 or TRBV12-4 to TRBJ2-4, with 7 bases lining up with TRBD1. CDR3 length: 12 amino acids. Trimming at V came to 5 bases and at J to 8 bases, leaving 3 bases not matched to a gene. The CDR3 loop reads CASSIDRDIQYF. The CDR3 DNA reads TGTGCCAGCAGTATAGACAGGGACATTCAGTACTTC.

V is TRBV9 and J is TRBJ2-1; TRBD2 aligns across 7 bases. The CDR3 runs to 15 residues. V dropped 0 bases and J dropped 6; count of bases not matched to a gene: 6. Germline V gene data show CDR1 as SGDLS and CDR2 as YYNGEE. The CDR3 sequence is CASSVVVAGANEQFF. CDR3 DNA: TGTGCCAGCAGCGTAGTCGTTGCGGGAGCCAATGAGCAGTTCTTC.

The V gene is TRBV6-5, the J gene TRBJ2-2; D not certain. The CDR3 has 13 amino acids. V gave up 8 bases and J gave up 5 bases, with 12 bases separating them. From germline, CDR1 is MNHEY and CDR2 SVGAGI. The chain's CDR3 is CASARSQTGELFF. The CDR3 bases are TGTGCCAGCGCGCGTAGCCAGACCGGGGAGCTGTTTTTT.

This clone has just a few counts. The V gene is TRBV25-1, the J gene TRBJ1-3, with a tentative D call TRBD1 (6 bases). V was trimmed by 9 bases and J by 2 bases, leaving 23 bases between them. Germline V gene sequence: CDR1 MGHDK, CDR2 SYGVNS. This CDR3 spans 17 amino acids. CDR3 residues: CASSFFGLGATGNTIYF. The CDR3 nucleotides are TGTGCCAGTTCTTTTTTTGGATTGGGGGCAACTGGAAACACCATATATTTT. Together with reference TRBV25-1 and TRBJ1-3, the CDR3 gives the full variable domain: EADIYQTPRYLVIGTGKKITLECSQTMGHDKMYWYQQDPGMELHLIHYSYGVNSTEKGDLSSESTVSRIRTEHFPLTLESARPSHTSQYLCASSFFGLGATGNTIYFGEGSWLTVV.

This clone has more than one count but fewer than ten. This rearrangement joins TRBV24-1 to TRBJ2-1; 10 nucleotides align to TRBD2. The length of the CDR3 is 17 residues. The V gene end was trimmed by 5 bases and the J gene end by 9 bases; junction bases not matched to a gene: 15. Per germline, CDR1 KGHDR and CDR2 SFDVKD. The CDR3 DNA follows: TGTGCCACCAGTGCCGTGCCCTCAGCGGGAGGGACCGGTGAGCAGTTCTTC. Its protein product is CATSAVPSAGGTGEQFF.

The chain has TRBV21-1 and TRBJ1-1. TRBV21-1 is listed as a pseudogene. CDR3 length equals 17 residues. This chain's CDR3 is CASSKPTNASANTEAFF. DNA for the CDR3: TGTGCCAGCAGCAAACCCACCAATGCGTCTGCGAACACTGAAGCTTTCTTT.

This clone showed up just once. The chain recombines TRBV6-5 with TRBJ1-2; 10 bases are a match to TRBD1. Per germline, CDR1 MNHEY and CDR2 SVGAGI. The length of the CDR3 is 14 residues. Germline trimming cut 6 bases from V and 8 bases from J; bases unmatched to any gene: 9. In nucleotides, the CDR3 is TGTGCCAGCAGGAAGACAGGGGGCGCCTCAGGCTACACCTTC. Amino acids: CASRKTGGASGYTF.

The chain uses TRBV7-9 and TRBJ2-1; 16 bases agree with TRBD2. The CDR3 sequence is 18 residues long. Trimming took 5 bases from V and 9 from J; bases not matched to a gene: 13. Germline V CDR1 and CDR2: SEHNR, FQNEAQ (reference sequence). The CDR3 DNA is TGTGCCAGCAGCGGCCCGGGACTAGCGGGAGGGCATCCGGGTGAGCAGTTCTTC. Its translation: CASSGPGLAGGHPGEQFF. Combining the CDR3 with reference TRBV7-9 and TRBJ2-1 gives the whole variable domain DTGVSQNPRHKITKRGQNVTFRCDPISEHNRLYWYRQTLGQGPEFLTYFQNEAQLEKSRLLSDRFSAERPKGSFSTLEIQRTEQGDSAMYLCASSGPGLAGGHPGEQFFGPGTRLTVL.

The CDR3 nucleotides read TGTGCCAGCAGAGGGACAGGGGACGAGCAGTACTTC. Its protein product is CASRGTGDEQYF. The V gene is TRBV6-5, the J gene TRBJ2-7, with 10 bases fitting TRBD1. Germline V gene data show CDR1 as MNHEY and CDR2 as SVGAGI. The length of the CDR3 is 12 residues. J was trimmed by 5 bases and V by 6 bases; bases with no gene match: 1.

The rearrangement links TRBV5-1 to TRBJ2-1, with 8 bases that match TRBD2. V gave up 4 bases and J gave up 0 bases; unmatched junction bases: 6. Germline-derived CDR1 and CDR2 are SGHRS and YFSETQ. The CDR3 is 16 residues long. The CDR3 loop is CASSPRLASSYNEQFF. The CDR3 DNA sequence: TGCGCCAGCAGCCCCCGACTAGCGAGCTCCTACAATGAGCAGTTCTTC.

This rearrangement joins TRBV4-2 to TRBJ2-1, with D possibly TRBD2 on 5 matching bases. CDR1 is LGHNA, CDR2 YNFKEQ, per germline. V was shortened by 0 bases and J by 4 bases, with 13 bases between the two germline ends. The CDR3 is 16 amino acids. The DNA of the CDR3 is TGTGCCAGCAGCCAAGATTGGAGGACTTTATACAATGAGCAGTTCTTC. Encoded protein: CASSQDWRTLYNEQFF.